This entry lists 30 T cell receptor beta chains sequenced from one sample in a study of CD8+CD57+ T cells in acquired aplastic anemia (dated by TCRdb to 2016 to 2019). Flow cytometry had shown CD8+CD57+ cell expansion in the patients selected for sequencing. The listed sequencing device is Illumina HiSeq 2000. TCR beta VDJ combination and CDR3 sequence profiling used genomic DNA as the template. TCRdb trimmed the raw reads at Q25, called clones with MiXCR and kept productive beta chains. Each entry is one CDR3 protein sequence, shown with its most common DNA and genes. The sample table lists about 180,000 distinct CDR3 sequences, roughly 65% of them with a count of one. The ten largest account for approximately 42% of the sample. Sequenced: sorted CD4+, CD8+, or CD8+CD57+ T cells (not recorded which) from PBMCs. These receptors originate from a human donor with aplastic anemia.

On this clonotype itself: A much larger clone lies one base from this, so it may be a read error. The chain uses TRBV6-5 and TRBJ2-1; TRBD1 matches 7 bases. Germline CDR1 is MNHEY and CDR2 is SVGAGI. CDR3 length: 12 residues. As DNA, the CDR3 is TGTGCCGGCAGCCCGACAGGGAATGAGCAGTTCTTC. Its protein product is CAGSPTGNEQFF.

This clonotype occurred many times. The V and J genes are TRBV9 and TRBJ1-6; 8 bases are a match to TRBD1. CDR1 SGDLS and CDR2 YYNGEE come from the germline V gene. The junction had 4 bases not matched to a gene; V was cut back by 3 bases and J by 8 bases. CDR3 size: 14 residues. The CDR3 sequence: CASSADREDSPLHF. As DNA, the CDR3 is TGTGCCAGCAGCGCGGACAGGGAGGATTCACCCCTCCACTTT.

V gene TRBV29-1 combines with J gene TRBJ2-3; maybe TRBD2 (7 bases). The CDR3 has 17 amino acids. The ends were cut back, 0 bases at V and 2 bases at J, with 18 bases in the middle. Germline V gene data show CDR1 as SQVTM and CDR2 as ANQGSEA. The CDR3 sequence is CSVEDPRGAGNTDTQYF. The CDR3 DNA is TGCAGCGTTGAAGATCCCAGGGGAGCGGGGAACACAGATACGCAGTATTTT.

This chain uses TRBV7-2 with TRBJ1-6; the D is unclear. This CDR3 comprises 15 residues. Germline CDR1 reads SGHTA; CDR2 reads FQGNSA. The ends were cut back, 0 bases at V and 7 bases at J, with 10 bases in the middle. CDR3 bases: TGTGCCAGCAGCTTAGCGAAGGTCGCAAATTCACCCCTCCACTTT. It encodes CASSLAKVANSPLHF.

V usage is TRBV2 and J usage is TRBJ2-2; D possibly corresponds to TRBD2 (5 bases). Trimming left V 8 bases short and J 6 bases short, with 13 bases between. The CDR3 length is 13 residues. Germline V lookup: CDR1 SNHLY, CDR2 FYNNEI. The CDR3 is CASRPRESGELFF. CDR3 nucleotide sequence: TGTGCCAGCCGACCACGGGAATCCGGGGAGCTGTTTTTT.

Here the CDR3 reads CASSEWAGTWINEQYF. The CDR3 DNA sequence: TGCGCCAGCAGTGAGTGGGCAGGGACATGGATCAACGAGCAGTACTTC. The chain has TRBV10-1 and TRBJ2-7, with D possibly being TRBD1 (6 bases). Trimming shortened V by 1 base and J by 5 bases, and 18 bases separated the two germline ends. The CDR3 has 16 residues. CDR1 is WNHNN and CDR2 is SYGVQD in the germline V gene (reference sequence).

CDR3 amino acids: CSALAGGQDTQYF. The CDR3 DNA reads as TGCAGTGCCTTAGCGGGGGGGCAAGATACGCAGTATTTT. The V and J genes are TRBV20-1 and TRBJ2-3; 11 bases agree with TRBD2. From germline, CDR1 is DFQATT and CDR2 SNEGSKA (reference sequence). Trimming at V came to 6 bases and at J to 5 bases, leaving 4 bases not matched to a gene. The CDR3 extends over 13 amino acids.

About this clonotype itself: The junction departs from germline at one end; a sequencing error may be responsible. The CDR3 protein is CASSVAGRTYGQYF. The CDR3 coding sequence is TGCGCCAGCAGCGTGGCAGGCCGAACCTACGGGCAGTACTTC. The chain employs TRBV5-1 and TRBJ2-7, with unresolved D. Germline assignment: CDR1 SGHRS and CDR2 YFSETQ. This CDR3 comprises 14 residues.

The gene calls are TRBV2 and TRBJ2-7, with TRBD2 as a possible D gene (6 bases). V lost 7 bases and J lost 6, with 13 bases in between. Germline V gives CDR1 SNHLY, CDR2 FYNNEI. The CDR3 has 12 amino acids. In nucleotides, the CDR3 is TGTGCCAGCAATGGGGAGGAGGCCGAGCAGTACTTC. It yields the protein CASNGEEAEQYF.

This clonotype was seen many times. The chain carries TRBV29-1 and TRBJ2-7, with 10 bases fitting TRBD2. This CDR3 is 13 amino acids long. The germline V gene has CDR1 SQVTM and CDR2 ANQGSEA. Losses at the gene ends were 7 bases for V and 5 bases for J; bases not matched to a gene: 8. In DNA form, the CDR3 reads TGCAGCGCCTTGAAGCGGGAGGGTAACGAGCAGTACTTC. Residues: CSALKREGNEQYF.

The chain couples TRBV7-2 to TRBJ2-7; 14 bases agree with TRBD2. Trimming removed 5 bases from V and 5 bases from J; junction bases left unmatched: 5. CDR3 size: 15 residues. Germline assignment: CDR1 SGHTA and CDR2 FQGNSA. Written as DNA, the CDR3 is TGTGCCAGCAGCCCGGGGACTAGCGGGAGCCACGAGCAGTACTTC. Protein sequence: CASSPGTSGSHEQYF.

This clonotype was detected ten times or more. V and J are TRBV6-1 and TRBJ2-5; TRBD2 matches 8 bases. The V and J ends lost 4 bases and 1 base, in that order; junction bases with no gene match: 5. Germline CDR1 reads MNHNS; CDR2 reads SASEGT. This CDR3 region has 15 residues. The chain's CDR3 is CASSAGGGTQETQYF. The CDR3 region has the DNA TGTGCCAGCAGTGCTGGCGGGGGGACCCAAGAGACCCAGTACTTC.

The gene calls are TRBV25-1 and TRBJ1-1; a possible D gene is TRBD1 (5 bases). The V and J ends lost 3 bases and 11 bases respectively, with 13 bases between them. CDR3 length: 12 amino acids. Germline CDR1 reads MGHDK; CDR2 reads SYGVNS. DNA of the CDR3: TGTGCCAGCAGTGACCCCGGGGGTGCGGCTTTCTTT. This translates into CASSDPGGAAFF.

The CDR3 spells CATSDDGTGSYEQYF. For the CDR3, the DNA is TGTGCCACCAGTGACGACGGGACAGGATCCTACGAGCAGTACTTC. The chain couples TRBV24-1 to TRBJ2-7, with TRBD1 matching over 8 bases. CDR3 length: 15 residues. Germline V gene sequence: CDR1 KGHDR, CDR2 SFDVKD. The V and J ends lost 4 bases and 1 base, in that order; junction bases with no gene match: 5.

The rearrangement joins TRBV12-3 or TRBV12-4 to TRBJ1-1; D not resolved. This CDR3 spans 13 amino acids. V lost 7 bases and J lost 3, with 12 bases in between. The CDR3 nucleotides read TGTGCCAGCAACTCTTATCAGTACACTGAAGCTTTCTTT. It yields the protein CASNSYQYTEAFF.

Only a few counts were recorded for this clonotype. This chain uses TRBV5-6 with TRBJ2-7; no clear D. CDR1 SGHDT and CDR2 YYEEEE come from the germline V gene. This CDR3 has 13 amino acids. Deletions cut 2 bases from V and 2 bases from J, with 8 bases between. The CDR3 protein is CASSLTEAYEQYF. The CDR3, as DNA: TGTGCCAGCAGCTTAACAGAGGCCTACGAGCAGTACTTC.

CDR3 sequence reads: CASADVMNTEAFF. CDR3 nucleotides: TGTGCCAGCGCGGACGTGATGAACACTGAAGCTTTCTTT. This chain joins TRBV11-1 and TRBJ1-1; unclear D gene. Per germline, CDR1 SGHAT and CDR2 FQDESV (reference sequence). The CDR3 sequence is 13 residues long. Trimming removed 8 bases at V and 0 bases at J, with 10 bases between. The complete variable domain, with remaining parts taken from reference TRBV11-1 and TRBJ1-1, reads EAEVAQSPRYKITEKSQAVAFWCDPISGHATLYWYRQILGQGPELLVQFQDESVVDDSQLPKDRFSAERLKGVDSTLKIQPAELGDSAMYLCASADVMNTEAFFGQGTRLTVV.

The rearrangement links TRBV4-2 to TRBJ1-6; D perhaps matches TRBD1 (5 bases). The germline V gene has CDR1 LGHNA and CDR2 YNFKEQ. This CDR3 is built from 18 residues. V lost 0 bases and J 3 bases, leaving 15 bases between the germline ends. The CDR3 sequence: CASSQEVGGTNYNSPLHF. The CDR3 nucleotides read TGTGCCAGCAGCCAAGAAGTCGGGGGGACCAACTATAATTCACCCCTCCACTTT.

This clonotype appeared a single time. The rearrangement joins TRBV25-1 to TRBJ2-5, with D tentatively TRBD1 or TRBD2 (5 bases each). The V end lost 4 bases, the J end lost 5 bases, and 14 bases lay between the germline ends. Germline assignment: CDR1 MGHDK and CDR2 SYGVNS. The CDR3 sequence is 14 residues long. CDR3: CASSVGLGAETQYF. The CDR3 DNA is TGTGCCAGCAGTGTAGGACTTGGGGCGGAGACCCAGTACTTC.

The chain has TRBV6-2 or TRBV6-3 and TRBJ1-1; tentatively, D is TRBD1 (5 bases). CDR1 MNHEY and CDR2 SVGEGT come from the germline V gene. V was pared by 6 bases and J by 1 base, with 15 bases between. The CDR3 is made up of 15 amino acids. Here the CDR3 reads CASRPLAGGNTEAFF. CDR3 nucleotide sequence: TGTGCCAGCAGGCCACTAGCGGGGGGGAACACTGAAGCTTTCTTT.

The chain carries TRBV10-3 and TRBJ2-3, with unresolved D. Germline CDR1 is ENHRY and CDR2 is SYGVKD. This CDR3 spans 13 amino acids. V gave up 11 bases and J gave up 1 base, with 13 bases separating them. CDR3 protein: CASSAGGTDTQYF. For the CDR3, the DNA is TGTGCCTCCTCGGCCGGTGGCACAGATACGCAGTATTTT.

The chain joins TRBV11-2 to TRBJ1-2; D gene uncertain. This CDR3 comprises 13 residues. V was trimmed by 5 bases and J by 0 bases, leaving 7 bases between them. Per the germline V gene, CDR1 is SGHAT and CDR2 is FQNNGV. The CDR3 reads CASSPPANYGYTF. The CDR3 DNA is TGTGCCAGCAGCCCCCCCGCTAACTATGGCTACACCTTC.

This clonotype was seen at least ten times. The CDR3 DNA reads TGTGCCAGCAGCTTGGAGAGAACAGGGGGCTATGGCTACACCTTC. Encoded protein: CASSLERTGGYGYTF. J is TRBJ1-2 and V is TRBV5-6; 8 nucleotides align to TRBD1. V shed 0 bases and J 4 bases; nucleotides not matched to a gene: 5. The CDR3 runs to 15 residues. Germline V gene data show CDR1 as SGHDT and CDR2 as YYEEEE. Looking up the rest from reference TRBV5-6 and TRBJ1-2 gives the full variable domain: DAGVTQSPTHLIKTRGQQVTLRCSPKSGHDTVSWYQQALGQGPQFIFQYYEEEERQRGNFPDRFSGHQFPNYSSELNVNALLLGDSALYLCASSLERTGGYGYTFGSGTRLTVV.

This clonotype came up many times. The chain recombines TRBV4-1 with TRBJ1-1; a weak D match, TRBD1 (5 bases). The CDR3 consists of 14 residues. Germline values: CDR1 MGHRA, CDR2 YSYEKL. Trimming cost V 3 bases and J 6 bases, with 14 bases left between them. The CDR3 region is CASSHREGDSEAFF. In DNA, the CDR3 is TGCGCCAGCAGCCACAGGGAAGGGGACTCTGAAGCTTTCTTT.

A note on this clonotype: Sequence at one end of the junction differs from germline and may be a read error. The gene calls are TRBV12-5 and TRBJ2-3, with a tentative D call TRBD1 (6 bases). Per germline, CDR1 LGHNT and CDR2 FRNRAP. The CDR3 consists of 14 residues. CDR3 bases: TGTGCTAGTGGCTTGGACAGCCGGTTTGATGAGCAGTATTTT. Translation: CASGLDSRFDEQYF.

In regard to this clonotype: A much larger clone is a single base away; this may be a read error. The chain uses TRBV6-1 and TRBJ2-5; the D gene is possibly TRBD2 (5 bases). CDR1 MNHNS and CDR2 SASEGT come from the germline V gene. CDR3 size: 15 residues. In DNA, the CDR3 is TGTGCCAGCAGTGAAGCGCCGGGGTTGTCAGAGACCCGGTACTTC. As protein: CASSEAPGLSETRYF.

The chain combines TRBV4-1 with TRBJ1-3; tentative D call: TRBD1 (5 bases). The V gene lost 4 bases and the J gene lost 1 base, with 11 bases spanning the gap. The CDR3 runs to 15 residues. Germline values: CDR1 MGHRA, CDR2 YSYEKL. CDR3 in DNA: TGCGCCAGCAGCCTTCGCGGGACGTCTGGAAACACCATATATTTT. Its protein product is CASSLRGTSGNTIYF.

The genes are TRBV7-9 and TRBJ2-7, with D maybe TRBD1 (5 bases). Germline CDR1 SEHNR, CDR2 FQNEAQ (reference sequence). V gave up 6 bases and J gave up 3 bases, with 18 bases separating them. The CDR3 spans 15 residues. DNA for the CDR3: TGTGCCAGCAGTCTCTCGAGGACACTTGTCTACGAGCAGTACTTC. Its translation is CASSLSRTLVYEQYF.

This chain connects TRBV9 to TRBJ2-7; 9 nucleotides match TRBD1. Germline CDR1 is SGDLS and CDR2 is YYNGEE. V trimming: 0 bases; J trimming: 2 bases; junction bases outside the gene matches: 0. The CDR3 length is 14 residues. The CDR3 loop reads CASSVGDRAYEQYF. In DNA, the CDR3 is TGTGCCAGCAGCGTAGGGGACAGGGCCTACGAGCAGTACTTC.

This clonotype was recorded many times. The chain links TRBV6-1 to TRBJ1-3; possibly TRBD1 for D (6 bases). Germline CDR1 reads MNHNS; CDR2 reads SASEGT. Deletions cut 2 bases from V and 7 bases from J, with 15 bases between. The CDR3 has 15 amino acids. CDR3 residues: CASSEPGHSGNTIYF. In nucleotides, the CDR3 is TGTGCCAGCAGTGAACCGGGACACAGTGGGAACACCATATATTTT.